This T cell receptor beta chain was captured in a study of identical twins. Germline CDR1 is SGHTA and CDR2 is FQGNSA. CDR3 size: 16 residues. The J segment lost 5 bases and the V segment lost 1 base, leaving 8 bases of the junction unmatched. A universal primer site arose from template switching, and cDNA bore unique molecular identifiers. TCRdb redid the calling of the 5' RACE reads with MiXCR, one entry per CDR3 protein. In the table there are around 680,000 distinct CDR3 sequences, over 8.5% of which are singletons. This sample was also put to use in a study of yellow fever vaccine responses in identical twins.

This TCR was sampled from a woman under 30 in good health. The rearrangement uses TRBV7-2 and TRBJ2-1; 7 nucleotides align to TRBD2. The source material was PBMCs. In DNA form, the CDR3 reads TGTGCCAGCAGCTTAGAGGCCGGGACTATAAACAATGAGCAGTTCTTC. Its translation is CASSLEAGTINNEQFF.